The source of this TCR beta chain is a study of T cells in women clearing cervical HPV infection. Study-level information: Cases were women with histologically confirmed HPV16-related CIN3 or worse, including a couple of invasive cancers.

The germline V gene has CDR1 SGHRS and CDR2 YFSETQ. V was clipped by 4 bases and J by 5 bases; unmatched bases: 4. The CDR3 loop spans 15 amino acids. Genomic DNA, averaging about 1,200 ng per sample, yielded TCR beta CDR3 via immunoSEQ. TCRdb keeps only in-frame clones here, not all; method: immunoSEQ multiplex PCR. The sample totals about 40,000 clones; its top ten clones hold 7.6%. As for this clone: Its target is not known. The read terminates 3 residues before the CDR3 end, so the remaining end is supplied by the germline J gene.

Study-wide results and limits: CIN3+ cases had significantly higher TCR richness than controls; evenness did not differ.

The rearrangement uses TRBV5-1 and TRBJ2-1, with TRBD2 identical over 12 bases. The clonotype originates from a woman aged 18 to 75 with a cervical HPV16 infection that either progressed to CIN3+ or cleared (not recorded which). The material sequenced was blood buffy coat. The covered CDR3 bases are TGCGCCAGCAGCACCCTAGCGGGGGGGAACAATGAG. It codes for CASSTLAGGNNE. The CDR3 in full is CASSTLAGGNNEQFF. The whole variable domain, filled in from reference TRBV5-1 and TRBJ2-1, reads KAGVTQTPRYLIKTRGQQVTLSCSPISGHRSVSWYQQTPGQGLQFLFEYFSETQRNKGNFPGRFSGRQFSNSRSEMNVSTLELGDSALYLCASSTLAGGNNEQFFGPGTRLTVL.